These 21 T cell receptor beta chains were all obtained from the same sample, sequenced in a study of blood T cells in healthy people across ages. A J-beta primer mix and a sample-barcoded 5' primer were used in a second PCR of about 7 to 12 cycles. Each CDR3 protein is one row after TCRdb ran MiXCR on the 5' RACE reads. The sample carries some 760,000 distinct CDR3 sequences, roughly 25% recorded once. In addition, the sample was reused for a study of T cells of mothers and their children.

The sequenced sample was blood. Every receptor here comes from a boy under 18 in good health.

The rearrangement joins TRBV28 to TRBJ1-3, with TRBD1 matching 7 bases. Germline loops: CDR1 MDHEN, CDR2 SYDVKM. Germline trimming cut 6 bases from V and 0 bases from J; bases unmatched to any gene: 8. The CDR3 is made up of 16 amino acids. The CDR3 sequence is CASRKTGFNSGNTIYF. CDR3 in DNA: TGTGCCAGCAGAAAGACAGGGTTCAACTCTGGAAACACCATATATTTT.

A few counts support this clonotype. The chain uses TRBV20-1 and TRBJ2-1, with TRBD1 as a possible D gene (6 bases). From germline, CDR1 is DFQATT and CDR2 SNEGSKA (reference sequence). V was shortened by 0 bases and J by 8 bases, with 20 bases between the two germline ends. The length of the CDR3 is 16 residues. CDR3: CSARDTTGWDMDEQFF. The DNA for the CDR3 is TGCAGTGCTAGAGACACGACAGGCTGGGATATGGATGAGCAGTTCTTC.

This clonotype was picked up a small number of times. The chain joins TRBV29-1 to TRBJ1-1, with D possibly matching TRBD1 (6 bases). Per the germline V gene, CDR1 is SQVTM and CDR2 is ANQGSEA. Trimming removed 6 bases at V and 6 bases at J, with 14 bases between. The CDR3 contains 12 residues. The CDR3 region is CSVLYRAPEAFF. In DNA, the CDR3 is TGCAGCGTGTTATACAGGGCCCCTGAAGCTTTCTTT.

The V call is TRBV29-1, the J call TRBJ1-1; no firm D call. Germline V gives CDR1 SQVTM, CDR2 ANQGSEA. V was clipped by 1 base and J by 6 bases, with 3 bases between them. The CDR3 spans 10 residues. The CDR3 bases are TGCAGCGTTGAAGGGGCTGAAGCTTTCTTT. Encoded protein: CSVEGAEAFF.

The chain is built from TRBV12-3 or TRBV12-4 and TRBJ2-1; D perhaps matches TRBD1 (7 bases). The DNA end is more similar to TRBJ2-5, so the J call may be wrong. The CDR3 covers 13 residues. The CDR3 is CASTRQGLETQYF. In DNA form, the CDR3 reads TGTGCCAGCACCAGACAGGGACTCGAGACCCAGTACTTC.

The chain has TRBV12-3 or TRBV12-4 and TRBJ2-1; D not certain. The V gene lost 5 bases and the J gene lost 0 bases, with 14 bases spanning the gap. The CDR3 has 16 residues. The CDR3 loop reads CASSGVVRGSYNEQFF. The CDR3 region has the DNA TGTGCCAGCAGTGGGGTAGTCCGCGGCTCCTACAATGAGCAGTTCTTC.

The chain links TRBV4-2 to TRBJ1-4, with 7 bases aligning to TRBD1. After removal of 6 bases from V and 1 base from J, the junction contained 8 bases not matched to a gene. The CDR3 sequence is 16 residues long. Germline CDR1 is LGHNA and CDR2 is YNFKEQ. In DNA, the CDR3 is TGTGCCAGCAGTTATGAGGGGGCGCAAACTAATGAAAAACTGTTTTTT. Amino acid sequence: CASSYEGAQTNEKLFF.

This clonotype was seen a few times. The V and J genes are TRBV29-1 and TRBJ1-2, with 8 bases lining up with TRBD1. Trimming removed 0 bases from V and 3 bases from J; junction bases left unmatched: 9. The CDR3 loop spans 16 amino acids. Germline assignment: CDR1 SQVTM and CDR2 ANQGSEA. The CDR3, as DNA: TGCAGCGTTGAAGAGTTCAGGGGGCGTTTTGACTATGGCTACACCTTC. Residues: CSVEEFRGRFDYGYTF.

The sample holds a few counts of this clonotype. This chain joins TRBV20-1 and TRBJ2-7, with D unresolved. This CDR3 region has 14 residues. Germline CDR1 is DFQATT and CDR2 is SNEGSKA (reference sequence). The V end lost 6 bases, the J end lost 3 bases, and 18 bases lay between the germline ends. CDR3 bases: TGCAGTGCCACAAAATGGCCAGACGACTACGAGCAGTACTTC. Translating gives CSATKWPDDYEQYF.

This clonotype has just a few counts. The V gene is TRBV29-1, the J gene TRBJ2-1, with 15 nucleotides matching TRBD2. The CDR3 is 13 amino acids. CDR1 and CDR2 (germline): SQVTM, ANQGSEA. The CDR3 is CGPGLAGGDEQFF. CDR3 nucleotide sequence: TGCGGCCCTGGACTAGCGGGGGGGGATGAGCAGTTCTTC.

This clonotype came up a few times. V is TRBV20-1 and J is TRBJ2-5; 7 nucleotides agree with TRBD2. Judging by the DNA end, TRBJ2-1 fits better; the J call may be wrong. The CDR3 runs 19 residues. The germline gives CDR1 DFQATT, CDR2 SNEGSKA (reference sequence). The CDR3 here is CSANLQPTIWGGHYNEQFF. DNA for the CDR3: TGCAGTGCTAATCTTCAACCGACGATATGGGGGGGTCACTACAATGAGCAGTTCTTC.

The gene calls are TRBV7-2 and TRBJ2-1; D is uncertain. The CDR3 loop spans 17 amino acids. Trimming stripped 1 base from V and 6 bases from J, with 19 bases between. CDR1 is SGHTA and CDR2 is FQGNSA in the germline V gene. CDR3 sequence: CASSLVPPKNPANEQFF. The CDR3 DNA reads TGTGCCAGCAGCTTAGTCCCCCCAAAAAATCCGGCCAATGAGCAGTTCTTC.

The CDR3 here is CSASLAGGGEQYF. CDR3 DNA: TGCAGTGCTAGCCTAGCGGGGGGGGGCGAGCAGTACTTC. The chain joins TRBV20-1 to TRBJ2-5; 12 nucleotides line up with TRBD2. The J call is uncertain, as TRBJ2-7 better fits the DNA end. Germline-derived CDR1 and CDR2 are DFQATT and SNEGSKA (reference sequence). The CDR3 has 13 amino acids.

This clonotype has a handful of counts. The chain carries TRBV7-2 and TRBJ1-1; TRBD1 is a possible D gene (6 bases). V was shortened by 5 bases and J by 4 bases, with 14 bases between the two germline ends. Per germline, CDR1 SGHTA and CDR2 FQGNSA. The CDR3 is 14 amino acids. Written as DNA, the CDR3 is TGTGCCAGCAGCCCTCCTGGGGGCGGCACTGAAGCTTTCTTT. Its translation is CASSPPGGGTEAFF. The entire variable domain, with the rest obtained from reference TRBV7-2 and TRBJ1-1, is as follows: GAGVSQSPSNKVTEKGKDVELRCDPISGHTALYWYRQSLGQGLEFLIYFQGNSAPDKSGLPSDRFSAERTGGSVSTLTIQRTQQEDSAVYLCASSPPGGGTEAFFGQGTRLTVV.

This clonotype was counted a few times. V is TRBV20-1 and J is TRBJ2-7; TRBD1 aligns across 7 bases. Germline V gene data show CDR1 as DFQATT and CDR2 as SNEGSKA (reference sequence). This CDR3 spans 18 amino acids. Trimming cost V 1 base and J 0 bases; bases outside gene matches: 15. DNA of the CDR3: TGCAGTGCTAGAGTGGAAACGAGTGACAGGGTCGGCTCCTACGAGCAGTACTTC. It specifies CSARVETSDRVGSYEQYF.

The rearrangement joins TRBV2 to TRBJ2-5; D unresolved. V was pared by 4 bases and J by 5 bases, with 26 bases between. The germline CDR1 and CDR2 sequences are SNHLY and FYNNEI. The CDR3 sequence is 18 residues long. The CDR3 reads CASSVTISNYRSPETQYF. The CDR3 DNA is TGTGCCAGCAGTGTAACGATTTCGAACTACAGATCTCCGGAGACCCAGTACTTC.

In this sample, this clonotype turned up a few times. The chain is built from TRBV29-1 and TRBJ2-5; D gene uncertain. Trimming took off 7 bases at V and 5 bases at J, with 8 bases between the two ends. This CDR3 is built from 10 residues. CDR1 and CDR2 (germline): SQVTM, ANQGSEA. CDR3 coding DNA: TGCAGCGCCGGAGTTGAGACCCAGTACTTC. Translated: CSAGVETQYF.

J is TRBJ1-5 and V is TRBV6-5; 9 bases are shared with TRBD1. Germline V CDR1 and CDR2: MNHEY, SVGAGI. The CDR3 covers 15 residues. V lost 6 bases and J lost 6; bases outside the gene matches: 9. CDR3 amino acids: CASSPGQGMSQPQHF. The CDR3 nucleotides read TGTGCCAGCAGCCCCGGACAGGGGATGAGTCAGCCCCAGCATTTT.

The J gene is TRBJ2-7, the V gene TRBV6-6; TRBD1 might be the D (6 bases). Trimming took off 2 bases at V and 0 bases at J, with 11 bases between the two ends. The length of the CDR3 is 15 residues. CDR1 and CDR2 (germline): MNHNY, SVGAGI (reference sequence). This CDR3 is CASSYPGQSSYEQYF. Here the CDR3 DNA reads TGTGCCAGCAGTTACCCAGGACAGAGCTCCTACGAGCAGTACTTC.

J is TRBJ2-3 and V is TRBV5-6; 7 bases match TRBD2. CDR1 is SGHDT, CDR2 YYEEEE, per germline. This CDR3 is 15 amino acids long. The trim removed 0 bases at V and 6 bases at J, leaving 7 bases unmatched. CDR3 nucleotides: TGTGCCAGCAGCTTGGGTGCGGGAGACATGGATACGCAGTATTTT. This gives the protein CASSLGAGDMDTQYF.

This clonotype was counted between two and nine times. V usage is TRBV7-3 and J usage is TRBJ2-5; D perhaps matches TRBD2 (7 bases). The CDR3 runs 12 residues. Germline lookup yields CDR1 SGHTA and CDR2 FQGTGA. V lost 5 bases to trimming and J lost 9 bases, with 13 bases between them. The CDR3 DNA follows: TGTGCCAGCAGCGCAGGGGAGGGGGCCCAGTACTTC. This sequence encodes CASSAGEGAQYF.